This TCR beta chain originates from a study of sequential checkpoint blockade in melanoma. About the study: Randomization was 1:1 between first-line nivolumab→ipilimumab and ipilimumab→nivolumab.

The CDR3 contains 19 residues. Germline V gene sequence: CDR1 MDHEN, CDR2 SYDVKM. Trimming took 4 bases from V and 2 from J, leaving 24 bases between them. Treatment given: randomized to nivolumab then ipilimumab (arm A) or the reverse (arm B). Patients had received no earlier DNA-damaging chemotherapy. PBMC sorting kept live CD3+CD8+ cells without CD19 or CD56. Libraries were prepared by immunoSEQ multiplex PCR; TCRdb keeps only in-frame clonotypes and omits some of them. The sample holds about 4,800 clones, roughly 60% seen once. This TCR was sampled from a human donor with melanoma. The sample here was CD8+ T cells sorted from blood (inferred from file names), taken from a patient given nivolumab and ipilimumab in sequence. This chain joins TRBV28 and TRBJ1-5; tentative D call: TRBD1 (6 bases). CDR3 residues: CASSSLWDNWIEGNQPQHF. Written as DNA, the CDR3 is TGTGCCAGCAGTTCTCTCTGGGACAATTGGATCGAGGGCAATCAGCCCCAGCATTTT. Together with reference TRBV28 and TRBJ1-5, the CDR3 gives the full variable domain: DVKVTQSSRYLVKRTGEKVFLECVQDMDHENMFWYRQDPGLGLRLIYFSYDVKMKEKGDIPEGYSVSREKKERFSLILESASTNQTSMYLCASSSLWDNWIEGNQPQHFGDGTRLSIL.